This TCR beta chain was sequenced for a study of long-term antiretroviral therapy in people with HIV. Study observations and caveats: Against controls, HIV repertoires showed narrower ranges of CDR3 length.

The assay used was immunoSEQ (version v3.0), run at survey level. Libraries were prepared by immunoSEQ multiplex PCR; TCRdb keeps only in-frame clonotypes and omits some of them. In the table there are fewer than 30,000 clones, around 83% of which are singletons. CDR1 SGHTA and CDR2 FQGNSA come from the germline V gene. This CDR3 spans 15 amino acids. The V end lost 2 bases, the J end lost 8 bases, and 18 bases lay between the germline ends. In the case of this clone: No antigen is known for it.

This receptor was identified in a woman in her twenties or thirties with HIV. The chain carries TRBV7-2 and TRBJ1-2; D remains ambiguous. The sequences come from unsorted PBMCs, collected 0.8 years after starting antiretroviral therapy. The CDR3 DNA is TGTGCCAGCAGCTTAATTTCAACAGACGGCGGCGGCTACACCTTC. Its translation: CASSLISTDGGGYTF.